A selection of T cell receptor beta chains follows, all from one sample in a study of T cell responses to AZD1222 COVID-19 vaccine. TCRdb's table, derived via immunoSEQ multiplex PCR, lists solely in-frame clones and lacks some. Of about 120,000 clones listed, less than 90% are singletons. Specimen: peripheral blood, collected on day 0 of AZD1222 vaccination. Receptors were obtained from an adult in good health. CDR3s leave out the opening cysteine and the closing phenylalanine or tryptophan.

v_gene	j_gene	CDR3aa
TRBV6-6	TRBJ2-3	ASSYRGTDTQY
TRBV28	TRBJ1-5	ASSPVFERTGGQPQH
TRBV19	TRBJ1-3	ASSETGGENTIY
TRBV7-2	TRBJ1-3	ASSFSSYSGNTIY
TRBV20-1	TRBJ1-1	SARGNTEAF
TRBV28	TRBJ1-2	ASRFLREEGYT
TRBV9	TRBJ1-5	ASSVGQGGQPQH
TRBV4-2	TRBJ2-3	ASSQEWLARDTQY
TRBV7-9	TRBJ2-2	ASSLGTGVTGELF
TRBV6-5	TRBJ2-7	ASSPGLGNYEQY
TRBV11-2	TRBJ2-7	ASSYPGLSSYEQY
TRBV9	TRBJ1-2	ASSVLSRSGYT
TRBV20-1	TRBJ1-5	SASLGTFNQPQH
TRBV5-4	TRBJ2-3	ASSRDRRMTDTQY
TRBV4-1	TRBJ1-2	ASSQDLGGSSNYGYT
TRBV3-1/TRBV3-2	TRBJ1-1	ASSQGSGSTEAF
TRBV30	TRBJ1-2	AWGGLSGYGYT
TRBV27	TRBJ1-2	ASSQGNGHGYT
TRBV7-9	TRBJ1-1	ASSLVIGTEAF
TRBV28	TRBJ1-5	ASSLTAGGSQPQH
TRBV9	TRBJ2-7	ASSPRKETYEQY
TRBV5-4	TRBJ1-2	ASSFQGGNYGYT
TRBV2	TRBJ2-3	ASKRGLPGQDTQY
TRBV28	TRBJ2-3	ASSTLWTGGTDTQY
TRBV28	TRBJ1-1	ASNSRFGRLNTEAF
TRBV18	TRBJ1-3	ASSSTALQSGNTIY
TRBV28	TRBJ1-2	ASSPPRIGYT
TRBV3-1/TRBV3-2	TRBJ1-1	ASSVVPLMNTEAF
TRBV5-1	TRBJ2-1	ASSLLGGGAYNEQF
TRBV3-1/TRBV3-2	TRBJ2-1	ASSLDGASGASSYNEQF